Listed below are T cell receptor beta chains from one sample, sequenced in a study of blood T cells in healthy people across ages. TCRdb itself ran the 5' RACE reads through MiXCR, one entry per CDR3 protein. Of about 1,600,000 distinct CDR3 sequences in the sample, 35% to 45% were seen once. The source material was blood. These receptors were taken from a woman under 30 in good health. Both conserved end residues are trimmed from each CDR3. Some rows have no size entry. The others give once, few or many, or a class for an expanded clone.

>TRBV29-1|many|TRBJ2-7
SVEGSQAYEQY
>TRBV18|NA|TRBJ1-2
ASSPGPTGDAYGYT
>TRBV10-3|many|TRBJ2-3
ATSSSGSDTQY
>TRBV6-5|NA|TRBJ2-1
ASTYSYEQF
>TRBV21-1|once|TRBJ2-7
ASSKCERSTYEQY
>TRBV10-2|NA|TRBJ2-6
ASGIGSSGANVLT
>TRBV9|NA|TRBJ2-5
ASSARVGLAGGYQETQY
>TRBV6-5|NA|TRBJ1-3
ASSYRQGSGNTIY
>TRBV28|NA|TRBJ1-4
ASSSPRRSSNEKLF
>TRBV20-1|NA|TRBJ2-1
SHNLPGRVEQF
>TRBV3-1|few|TRBJ1-5
ASSPQRGGNQPQH
>TRBV25-1|NA|TRBJ1-2
ASSELSQDYGYT
>TRBV5-4|NA|TRBJ2-1
ASSLMGGPNEQF
>TRBV4-2|NA|TRBJ2-1
ASSQDHSAGAYNEQF
>TRBV12-3/TRBV12-4|few|TRBJ1-2
ASSPPGTASNYGYT
>TRBV25-1|NA|TRBJ1-4
ASSDPRGPGEKLF
>TRBV3-1|NA|TRBJ2-1
ASRLLAGVGNEQF
>TRBV7-2|NA|TRBJ1-2
ASSVQGGSLDGYT
>TRBV27|few|TRBJ2-3
ASSLSASGQSTDTQY
>TRBV4-2|many|TRBJ2-7
ASSHHVAGDNEQY
>TRBV20-1|few|TRBJ2-1
SAPSFYSSYNEQF
>TRBV4-1|few|TRBJ1-1
ASSQVSGHLDTEAF
>TRBV9|NA|TRBJ2-5
ASSQREGPQY
>TRBV4-1|NA|TRBJ2-3
ASSQGPHLSVPTDTQY
>TRBV10-3|NA|TRBJ2-1
AISPGVSSCNEQF
>TRBV5-1|NA|TRBJ2-1
ASSFLTGSYNEQF
>TRBV10-3|NA|TRBJ2-1
AIRVAGAGNEQF
>TRBV4-2|NA|TRBJ2-3
ASSQEATGGPDTQY
>TRBV20-1|NA|TRBJ1-5
SASRGQGVSNQPQH
>TRBV5-6|NA|TRBJ2-1
SSSLGGNNEQF
>TRBV5-5|few|TRBJ2-1
ASSPGSGAGNEQF
>TRBV7-6|NA|TRBJ2-1
ASSWGPRGRKTYNEQF
>TRBV4-1|NA|TRBJ2-3
ASSQAMGTGARDTRY
>TRBV12-3/TRBV12-4|NA|TRBJ1-2
ASSFRAREKGGYT
>TRBV12-3/TRBV12-4|NA|TRBJ2-7
ASSRTGEAYEQY
>TRBV12-3/TRBV12-4|few|TRBJ2-7
ASSPPGQASYEQY
>TRBV7-8|once|TRBJ2-1
ASIEGTANYNEQF
>TRBV12-3/TRBV12-4|NA|NA
ASSRGTSGTLGYNEQY
>TRBV6-5|NA|TRBJ1-1
ASSSDGFWTEAF
>TRBV4-1|NA|TRBJ1-5
ASSHEGRQPQH
>TRBV3-1|NA|TRBJ2-5
ASSLISGREYQETQY
>TRBV4-1|NA|TRBJ2-1
ASSQVRGEQF
>TRBV7-7|NA|NA
ASSTTSESSYNEQY
>TRBV7-6|few|TRBJ2-7
ASSYGTSGATYEQY
>TRBV6-1|NA|TRBJ2-3
AWRLAPDTSTDTQY
>TRBV10-3|few|TRBJ1-2
AISKDSSYGYT
>TRBV2|few|TRBJ1-2
ASNGQGLDGYT
>TRBV7-9|NA|TRBJ2-1
ASRDSGTSGSNEQF
>TRBV6-2/TRBV6-3|NA|TRBJ2-3
ASSYWGLAETDTQY
>TRBV12-3/TRBV12-4|NA|TRBJ1-5
ASSSSRDREQPQH
>TRBV2|NA|NA
ASRGAGSSYEQY
>TRBV4-1|NA|TRBJ1-1
ASSQGNMNTEAF
>TRBV12-3/TRBV12-4|few|TRBJ1-2
ASSVGGQANYGYT
>TRBV7-8|few|TRBJ1-5
ASSLGLAGHSNQPQH